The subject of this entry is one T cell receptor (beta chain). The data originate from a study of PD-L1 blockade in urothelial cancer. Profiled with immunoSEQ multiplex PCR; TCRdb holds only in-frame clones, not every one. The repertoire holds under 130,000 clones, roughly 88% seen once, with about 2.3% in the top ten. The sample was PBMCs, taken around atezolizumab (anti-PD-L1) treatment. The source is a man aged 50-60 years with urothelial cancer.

CDR3 in DNA: TGTGCCAGCTCACCAACAAGCGGCCATAGGAATGAGCAGTTCTTC. Its translation is CASSPTSGHRNEQFF. The chain joins TRBV18 to TRBJ2-1; perhaps TRBD2 as D (5 bases). Germline CDR1 is KGHSH and CDR2 is LQKENI. The CDR3 consists of 15 residues. V gave up 2 bases and J gave up 7 bases, with 15 bases separating them.